This T cell receptor beta chain was captured in a study of cytomegalovirus exposure and HLA in healthy donors (dated by TCRdb to the late 2010s). For the study in its entirety: An earlier analysis of some 620 of the donors reported 276 Gb of sequence data and 95 million to 130 million unique TCR beta sequences obtained from around 180 million T cells. An early release covering approximately 600 HLA-typed donors comprised about 310 gigabases of sequencing data and 85 million to 100 million unique TCR sequences. The genetic ancestry cluster associated with self-reported Caucasian donors included about 84% of the 300 to 400 genotyped donors. The aim of the study was to test whether cataloging public T cell receptors could identify signatures of past pathogen exposure. The study used immunosequencing to profile the T cell repertoires of about 670 subjects and linked those repertoires to cytomegalovirus serostatus. Besides the first cohort of roughly 700 subjects, a separate validation cohort made up of roughly 120 different subjects was used. To predict cytomegalovirus infection status, the study brought together high-throughput TCR immunosequencing, statistical association of individual TCRs with disease status, and machine learning. In a later analysis, previously published TCR beta repertoires from hundreds of donors were re-analyzed and high-resolution HLA genotyping was added so that TCR occurrence patterns could be studied. Rather than using new phenotypic data, the later analysis identified candidate immune exposures from TCR beta sequences and from how often those sequences occurred across donors. In an earlier analysis of 550 to 700 of the donors, high-throughput TCR beta sequencing was used to judge whether each TCR beta V gene segment behaved as functional or pseudogenic. Alongside the repertoire data, information on donor age, sex, ethnicity and CMV serostatus was compiled. A later genetic analysis took genome-wide SNP genotypes for about 55% of the 666 donors and used that subset as a discovery cohort. Every discovery cohort repertoire had been produced on one sequencing platform. HLA typing covered class I and class II loci at four-digit resolution. The number of typed donors differed by locus: about 620-630 for A, B, C, DRB1 and DQB1; some 500 for DQA1; roughly 600 for DPA1; and around 450 for DPB1. Four or five DR-DQ haplotypes were handled as single units for association and clustering, since linkage in the cohort was strong. On average, approximately 250,000 unique TCR beta nucleotide sequences were sequenced per donor among several hundred genotyped donors of the cohort, with roughly 20% of those sequences being non-productive.

The library was generated by the immunoSEQ multiplex PCR assay. A mixture of 60 forward primers for TCR Vbeta segments and 13 reverse primers for TCR Jbeta segments was used in the multiplex PCR. A multiplex PCR assay on genomic DNA amplified the CDR3 region of rearranged TCR beta genes. On the Illumina HiSeq System, the amplified TCR beta libraries were sequenced as 87-base-pair reads. The original pipeline was this. A later analysis counted some 74 million unique TCR beta chains across the 640 or so repertoires, and 10 million to 11 million of these chains were shared by at least two donors. To remove PCR and sequencing errors, raw reads were error-corrected and collapsed into unique sequences using a nearest-neighbor algorithm that merged closely related sequences. To assign V, D and J gene segments, CDR3 sequences were aligned to IMGT reference sequences. Each retained sequence needed at least a six-nucleotide match to both a V gene segment and a J gene segment. Rearrangements were classified as productive when the CDR3 lacked stop codons and remained in frame with V and J, and all other rearrangements were classified as non-productive. Following IMGT convention, CDR3 was defined as the stretch from the second conserved V-encoded cysteine to the conserved J-encoded phenylalanine. In an earlier analysis of just under 600 of the donors, sequences lacking an unambiguous match to a single V gene segment were excluded. In an earlier analysis of around 600 of the donors, V segments were called functional above 56.7% productive rearrangements and were called segregating when the between-donor standard deviation exceeded 5%. To diagnose cytomegalovirus status from the catalog of TCR beta chain sequences, a statistical classification framework was built. V and J gene assignment, in a later analysis, came from comparing TCR nucleotide sequences with IMGT/GENE-DB human TR gene sequences. Using the TCRdist pipeline, a later analysis assigned CDR3 sequences along with most-parsimonious VDJ recombination scenarios. In a later analysis, each TCR beta chain was defined by its CDR3 amino acid sequence together with its V-gene family, and reads lacking a unique V-gene family were excluded. In a later analysis, around 600 highly shared, low-generation-probability nucleotide sequences were removed to address suspected cross-contamination and a sequencing artifact. In a later analysis, a clonal expansion index for each public chain was calculated from normalized within-repertoire ranks of inferred template counts. A later analysis computed generation probabilities with a VDJ recombination model fitted to out-of-frame rearrangements, and checked the results against IGoR. Hypergeometric tests were used in a later analysis to score TCR-TCR, TCR-HLA and TCR-CMV co-occurrence, with a repertoire-size bias correction applied to the TCR pairs. In a later analysis, false discovery rates were estimated by permuting HLA or CMV assignments 20 times. In a later analysis, co-occurring TCRs were grouped with DBSCAN, and TCRdist sequence similarity was added when clustering was performed within HLA-allele-positive subsets. Co-occurrence clustering excluded repertoires with fewer than 30,000 or more than 120,000 public chains, plus five with anomalous nucleotide sharing. In its TCRdb copy, this immuneACCESS table keeps in-frame sequences only and misses some clones. Where compared with another copy, unresolved V genes explain less than half of these, and the others have no known cause. V, J and clone size reflect that table, while D and trimming were determined from the DNA. The sample records 75,000 to 90,000 clones, roughly 63% of which are singletons. Of the sample, 15% is held by the ten largest clones.

The cohort was made up of 500 to 800 healthy bone marrow donors. At the time of sampling, every cohort member was nominally healthy, though immune exposures that went unrecorded were likely present. The donor was CMV seropositive and was included in the group of 250 to 350 seropositive cohort members. Each donor provided a peripheral blood sample, and peripheral blood mononuclear cells were used for TCR beta sequencing. Genomic DNA was extracted from the blood cell samples with the Qiagen DNeasy Blood Extraction Kit. Results and caveats for the whole study, not just this receptor: In both the original and validation cohorts, the classifier was reported to diagnose cytomegalovirus status with high specificity and sensitivity. This cohort had only TCR beta chains sequenced, and the lack of alpha or paired-chain data limited which features could be detected. A further reported finding was that TCR beta sequences accurately predicted the HLA-A and HLA-B alleles for most subjects in the first cohort. In an earlier analysis of around 600 of the donors, most TCR beta V segments were observed in productive rearrangements about 87% or about 30% of the time, broadly matching IMGT annotations. Because counts were too low, around 17 rarely observed V segments, including chromosome 9 orphons, were left out of the earlier analysis of approximately 500 of the donors. In a later analysis, most CMV-associated TCR beta chains were found to appear HLA-restricted, with HLA associations seemingly driven largely by CMV exposure. A later analysis found that HLA-associated TCR beta chains were more clonally expanded and had lower generation probabilities than equally common non-associated chains. Because the 87-base-pair reads could not distinguish some IMGT-functional V segments, including TRBV6-2 and TRBV6-3, those segments were excluded. Most TCR sequences were seen in very few donors, while some public TCRs were found in many individuals. CMV serostatus was the only immune exposure information available for the cohort. A later genetic analysis reported fewer N-insertions in productive TCRs among donors in an Asian-associated ancestry cluster than the roughly 700-donor mean. According to the authors, the approach could potentially be generalized to other disease states and immunological phenotypes. In vitro tests confirmed that three of the cytomegalovirus-associated TCR beta chains recognize cytomegalovirus antigens. Because HLA typing was missing for some donors at each locus, association tests included only the typed subset. The study gave a list of some 150 TCR beta chains associated with cytomegalovirus. An association between a missense DCLRE1C variant and V-gene and J-gene trimming of TCR beta chains was found in a later genetic analysis and replicated in an independent cohort. The sequencing pipeline was judged likely to have produced a cluster of highly shared sequence variants as a technical artifact. Specific HLA alleles were associated with 16,951 TCR beta sequences at a false discovery rate of 0.05 in a later analysis. In a later analysis, TCR association rates were found to vary across HLA loci, with the most associated TCRs seen for DRB1 alleles and the fewest for HLA-C alleles. A later analysis reported that several top co-occurrence clusters appeared linked to parvovirus B19, influenza, CMV and Epstein-Barr virus. Correlated functional status among segregating V segments might be attributable to linkage disequilibrium, but an unknown experimental factor could not be ruled out. Assigning TCR associations to individual alleles was difficult when HLA alleles, especially DR and DQ, strongly co-occurred. Roughly uniform sequencing depth across donors was assumed in presence/absence analyses, although this assumption may not hold.

Trimming at the junction amounts to 3 bases on V and 7 bases on J, and the germline ends lie 8 bases apart. CDR1 SGHDT and CDR2 YYEEEE are derived from the germline V gene. The CDR3 spans 13 residues, from the cysteine through the phenylalanine. Of the read, only the CDR3 DNA is kept; its 39 bases are in frame from base 1. Comments on this clone: What antigen it recognizes has not been identified. The record has no base qualities; no much larger clone is one base away.

Sequencing was carried out using PBMCs. This receptor was identified in a middle-aged woman in good health and CMV-seropositive. The chain is made from TRBV5-6 and TRBJ1-6; the best D guess is TRBD1, with 5 bases matching. CDR3 region: CASSYGHNSPLHF. The nucleotide sequence is TGTGCCAGCAGCTACGGACACAATTCACCCCTCCACTTT. Outside the CDR3, residues come from the reference TRBV5-6 and TRBJ1-6 proteins, so the full variable domain is: DAGVTQSPTHLIKTRGQQVTLRCSPKSGHDTVSWYQQALGQGPQFIFQYYEEEERQRGNFPDRFSGHQFPNYSSELNVNALLLGDSALYLCASSYGHNSPLHFGNGTRLTVT.